This T cell receptor (beta chain) comes out of a study of vaccination and CD4 T cells after COVID-19 (dated by TCRdb to the early 2020s). Regarding the study in general: Convalescent patients had a positive SARS-CoV-2 result on nasal swab PCR, and of these patients, under ten had mild disease and one had severe disease. The convalescent cohort comprised six males and four females, including two Hispanic individuals, seven Caucasians, two Asians and one multiracial person. Participants got two doses of the Pfizer-BioNTech BNT162b2 vaccine (n=8) or two doses of the Moderna mRNA-1273 vaccine (n=2). Post-COVID blood samples were collected from convalescent patients a median of approximately 93 days after diagnosis, with a range of about 30 to 161 days. Post-vaccine blood samples were obtained a median of approximately 70 days after the second vaccine dose, with a range of about 12 to 241 days. Overlapping spike peptide pools from SARS-CoV-2 and from the common cold coronaviruses HCoV-NL63, HCoV-OC43 and HCoV-229E were used as culture stimuli. In control cultures, a CEFX viral epitope pool was used as positive control, an HIV-1 Nef peptide pool was used as negative control, or no peptide was added. In around nine COVID-19 convalescent patients and a few infection-naive healthy vaccine recipients, the spike-specific CD4+ TCR repertoire before mRNA vaccination was compared with the repertoire after mRNA vaccination.

V sheds 3 bases and J sheds 7 bases, leaving 9 bases between their ends. The CDR3 has 12 amino acids, counting the end cysteine and phenylalanine. The sequence is cut down to CDR3 DNA, 36 bases in frame from base 1. The germline V gene supplies CDR1 SNHLY and CDR2 FYNNEI. Results and caveats for the whole study, not just this receptor: Among convalescent patients, a median approximately 88% of the SARS-CoV-2-reactive clones seen after vaccination appeared only after vaccination, which suggests priming specific to the vaccine. The number of convalescent patients in the study was relatively small, and the study did not examine early timepoints following natural infection. Although the median number of SARS-CoV-2-reactive clonotypes went up from around 20 after infection to 38 after vaccination, the increase was not significant. Nearly all vaccine-specific clones in convalescent patients (304 of 307) were mono-reactive for SARS-CoV-2 spike rather than cross-reactive with common cold coronaviruses.

About this clonotype: The target of this receptor is not known. No quality values exist for individual bases; no much larger clone is one base distant.

Libraries came from PCR. TCR sequencing of DNA from cultured CD4+ T cells used the Oncomine TCR Beta short-read assay at the Johns Hopkins FTIC core. Genomic DNA was extracted from the cultured CD4+ T cells with the QIAamp micro DNA kit. The Oncomine TCR Beta libraries from cultured CD4+ T cells were pooled using unique dual indexes and then sequenced on an Illumina iSeq 100. For the original study's pipeline: Non-productive sequences were filtered out, and CDR3s that did not start with C, did not end with F or W, or were shorter than 7 amino acids were discarded. The MANAFEST web application was used to identify antigen-specific clonotypes by comparing peptide-stimulated wells against reference wells and other culture wells. For a clone to be called positive, the clone needed an FDR below 0.05, an odds ratio above 5, and a productive frequency above 0.1% in at least two of three replicate wells. Cross-reactive clonotypes were defined as significantly expanded in both SARS-CoV-2 spike wells and at least one common cold coronavirus spike condition. Levenshtein distances (stringdist) and unrooted phylogenetic trees (ape) in R version 3.6.1 were used to assess CDR3 homology. TCRdb reran the public reads through fastp at Q25 and MiXCR, keeping productive beta chains. Every distinct CDR3 protein forms one entry, paired with its most common genes and DNA. These V and J calls are TCRdb output, not the study's own analysis. This sample has 11,000 or so distinct CDR3 sequences in its table, and less than 80% of those were observed once. Together, the top ten hold about 24% of the sample.

In light of the paper, this sample's treatment or condition label describes: roughly 10-day PBMC culture with coronavirus spike peptide pools or control peptides (ViraFEST assay). To expand antigen-specific T cells with peptide pools and then pick out the expanded clonotypes through TCR sequencing, the study relied on the ViraFEST assay. The convalescent patients' positive SARS-CoV-2 PCR tests were from March to December 2020, which was before the Alpha, Beta and Delta variants emerged in the United States. Two million PBMCs per well were cultured in IMDM with about 5% human AB serum and about 9.7 IU/ml IL-2, plus 10 ug/ml peptide pools. Half of the culture medium was replaced with fresh IL-2-containing medium on days 3 and 7. After about nine days of culture, CD4+ T cells were isolated by negative selection with the EasySep CD4+ T cell isolation kit. Ficoll-Paque Plus gradient centrifugation was used to isolate PBMCs from whole blood, and the isolated PBMCs were then either used fresh or cryopreserved at -140C. Culture conditions were generally each tested in triplicate wells.

The sequenced sample was CD4+ T cells from blood, cultured in vitro. The receptor comes from a human donor who had recovered from COVID-19. The receptor chain draws on TRBV2 and TRBJ1-2; a confident D gene designation cannot be given. For the CDR3, the sequence is CASSDLGFGYTF. The nucleotide sequence reads TGTGCCAGCAGTGATCTGGGTTTTGGCTACACCTTC. Outside the CDR3, residues come from the reference TRBV2 and TRBJ1-2 proteins, so the full variable domain is: EPEVTQTPSHQVTQMGQEVILRCVPISNHLYFYWYRQILGQKVEFLVSFYNNEISEKSEIFDDQFSVERPDGSNFTLKIRSTKLEDSAMYFCASSDLGFGYTFGSGTRLTVV.